This T cell receptor beta chain was sequenced in a study of Graves' ophthalmopathy and Graves' hyperthyroidism. Patients were left out if they had other autoimmune diseases, uncontrolled infections, pregnancy or lactation. TCR beta CDR3 amplification used RNA transcripts. RT-PCR was first run with HTBI primers, then multiplex PCR in a second round. MiXCR, applied by TCRdb to the multiplex PCR reads, yields one record per CDR3 protein. The table includes 650,000 to 900,000 distinct CDR3 sequences, around 40% detected once. This CDR3 comprises 13 residues. V gave up 6 bases and J gave up 6 bases, with 17 bases separating them. In germline, CDR1 is DFQATT, CDR2 SNEGSKA (reference sequence). Study conclusions and caveats: Sensitivity of roughly 71% and specificity of 72% to 85% were achieved by the model that predicted ophthalmopathy progression. The majority of expanded thyroid clonotypes above 0.001 frequency also occurred in blood.

This clonotype was seen many times. Its antigen is as yet unknown. The V call is TRBV20-1, the J call TRBJ1-1; TRBD1 might be the D (6 bases). Sequenced sample: peripheral blood. The sequence was collected from an adult man with Graves' ophthalmopathy. CDR3 coding DNA: TGCAGTGCCTCGGCACAGGGCATCCCTGAAGCTTTCTTT. Translated, it gives CSASAQGIPEAFF.